This paragraph reports one TCR beta chain. Its target is not known. The CDR3 covers 16 residues. After removal of 4 bases from V and 6 bases from J, the junction contained 14 bases not matched to a gene. CDR1 is MNHEY, CDR2 SMNVEV, per germline (reference sequence). This specimen belongs to a study of T cell responses to AZD1222 COVID-19 vaccine. Data came from immunoSEQ multiplex PCR; TCRdb stores just in-frame clones and leaves some out. The sample holds about 110,000 clones, 88% seen once. Broader study findings: Unmutated variant regions reportedly attract nearly half of all spike-specific TCRs. At 160-218 and 743-854, vaccine-associated CD4 TCRs were dominant, and they spanned spike. Donors in the cohort were predominantly white British and more often female, and clonal diversity was possibly underestimated. Sampled repertoires all dated from after the peak T cell response.

The rearrangement uses TRBV27 and TRBJ1-2; 7 bases are a match to TRBD1. The sequence was collected from an adult in good health. Sequencing was performed on peripheral blood, taken on day 0 of MenACWY control vaccination. CDR3 DNA: TGTGCCAGCAGTTCCCACCTACGGACAGGAACCCATGGCTACACCTTC. It specifies CASSSHLRTGTHGYTF.